The 9 T cell receptor beta chains listed next were all sequenced from one sample in a study of cytomegalovirus exposure and HLA in healthy donors. PCR was performed using 60 Vbeta and 13 Jbeta primers. This table comes from immunoSEQ multiplex PCR, and its TCRdb copy is limited to in-frame clones, with some not included. The sample lists 250,000 to 350,000 clones; 75% to 90% were seen once. Sequencing input: PBMCs. Receptor source: a middle-aged man in good health and CMV-seropositive.

The rearrangement links TRBV10-3 to TRBJ2-3; TRBD1 agrees at 9 bases. V shed 2 bases and J 4 bases; nucleotides not matched to a gene: 7. The CDR3 covers 16 residues. Germline loops: CDR1 ENHRY, CDR2 SYGVKD. As DNA, the CDR3 is TGTGCCATCAGTGAGGCGGGACAGGGAAGATCAGATACGCAGTATTTT. Protein: CAISEAGQGRSDTQYF.

Note on this clone: The sample has other DNA sequences that encode this CDR3 too. The gene calls are TRBV28 and TRBJ2-1; 7 bases match TRBD2. V shed 2 bases, J shed 5 bases, and the junction held 3 bases outside the gene matches. This CDR3 comprises 14 residues. The germline V gene encodes CDR1 MDHEN and CDR2 SYDVKM. DNA of the CDR3: TGTGCCAGCAGTTTACCTAGCGGAGACAATGAGCAGTTCTTC. This translates into CASSLPSGDNEQFF.

The CDR3 sequence: CASSHPAAVAGTTDTQYF. The CDR3 DNA reads TGTGCCAGCAGCCATCCCGCCGCGGTAGCGGGAACTACAGATACGCAGTATTTT. The chain joins TRBV4-2 to TRBJ2-3, with 8 positions matching TRBD2. This CDR3 has 18 amino acids. J gave up 3 bases and V 3 bases, and 14 bases lay outside the gene matches. The germline V gene has CDR1 LGHNA and CDR2 YNFKEQ.

This sequence joins TRBV5-4 and TRBJ1-1; D is unclear. Trimming stripped 4 bases from V and 1 base from J, with 17 bases between. Germline CDR1 reads SGHNT; CDR2 reads YYREEE (reference sequence). CDR3 size: 16 residues. The CDR3 protein is CASSPSPVGANTEAFF. The CDR3 DNA follows: TGTGCCAGCAGCCCCTCCCCGGTCGGAGCGAACACTGAAGCTTTCTTT.

This clone was counted only a few times. Additional DNA sequences in this sample encode the identical CDR3. V usage is TRBV6-5 and J usage is TRBJ1-1; D gene uncertain. The CDR3 extends over 11 amino acids. CDR1 is MNHEY and CDR2 is SVGAGI in the germline V gene. The V gene lost 5 bases and the J gene lost 3 bases, with 4 bases spanning the gap. Written as DNA, the CDR3 is TGTGCCAGCAGTCAGGACACTGAAGCTTTCTTT. Residues: CASSQDTEAFF.

As to this clone: The sample carries other DNA sequences with the same CDR3. The chain links TRBV19 to TRBJ1-1, with a possible D match to TRBD1 (6 bases). Trimming cost V 6 bases and J 1 base, with 9 bases left between them. Germline V gene sequence: CDR1 LNHDA, CDR2 SQIVND (reference sequence). The CDR3 totals 13 residues. For the CDR3, the DNA is TGTGCCAGTAGCCAAGGGGGGAACACTGAAGCTTTCTTT. Translating it yields CASSQGGNTEAFF.

This clone has more than one count but fewer than ten. The chain links TRBV2 to TRBJ1-5; 8 bases map to TRBD1. CDR3 length: 14 residues. Germline CDR1 SNHLY, CDR2 FYNNEI. With V trimmed by 7 bases and J by 4 bases, 6 bases remained unmatched. CDR3 sequence: CASNGQGANQPQHF. In DNA form, the CDR3 reads TGTGCCAGCAACGGACAGGGCGCAAATCAGCCCCAGCATTTT.

V and J are TRBV19 and TRBJ1-1; D unresolved. The V end was cut by 4 bases, the J end by 5 bases, with 11 bases between. The length of the CDR3 is 13 residues. Germline-derived CDR1 and CDR2 are LNHDA and SQIVND (reference sequence). This CDR3 is CASSTVIGTEAFF. The DNA for the CDR3 is TGTGCCAGTAGTACAGTTATCGGGACTGAAGCTTTCTTT.

The J gene is TRBJ2-2, the V gene TRBV28; the D gene is possibly TRBD1 (5 bases). CDR3 size: 15 residues. Trimming removed 5 bases from V and 2 bases from J, with 12 bases in between. Germline V lookup: CDR1 MDHEN, CDR2 SYDVKM. The chain's CDR3 is CASSVIQVNTGELFF. As DNA, the CDR3 is TGTGCCAGCAGTGTGATACAGGTTAACACCGGGGAGCTGTTTTTT.